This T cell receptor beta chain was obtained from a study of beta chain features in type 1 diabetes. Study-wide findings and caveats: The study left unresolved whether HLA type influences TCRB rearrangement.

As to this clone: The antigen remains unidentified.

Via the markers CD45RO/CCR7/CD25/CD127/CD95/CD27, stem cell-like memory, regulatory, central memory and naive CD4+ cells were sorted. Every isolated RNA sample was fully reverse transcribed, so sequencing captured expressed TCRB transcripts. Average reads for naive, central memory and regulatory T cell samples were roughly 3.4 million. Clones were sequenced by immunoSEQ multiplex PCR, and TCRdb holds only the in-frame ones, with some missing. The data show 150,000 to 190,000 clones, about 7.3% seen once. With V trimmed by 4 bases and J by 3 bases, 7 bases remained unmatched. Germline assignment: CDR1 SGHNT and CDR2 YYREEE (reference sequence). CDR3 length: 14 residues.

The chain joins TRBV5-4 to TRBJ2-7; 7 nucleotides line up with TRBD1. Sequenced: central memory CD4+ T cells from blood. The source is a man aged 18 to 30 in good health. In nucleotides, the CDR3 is TGTGCCAGCAGCCCCCCGGACAGGCGCTACGAGCAGTACTTC. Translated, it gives CASSPPDRRYEQYF. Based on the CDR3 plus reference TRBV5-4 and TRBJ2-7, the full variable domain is ETGVTQSPTHLIKTRGQQVTLRCSSQSGHNTVSWYQQALGQGPQFIFQYYREEENGRGNFPPRFSGLQFPNYSSELNVNALELDDSALYLCASSPPDRRYEQYFGPGTRLTVT.